This TCR beta chain was retrieved from a study of blood T cell repertoires in COVID-19. Study overall: The United States, Italy and Spain provided the acute and convalescent COVID-19 samples. In each case, the material was cDNA or gDNA derived from T cells, B-cell-depleted T cells, or PBMCs.

The germline V and J ends were trimmed by 7 bases and 4 bases, with 13 bases remaining between them. This CDR3 has 13 amino acids. The method was immunoSEQ multiplex PCR; TCRdb's version includes in-frame clones alone and lacks a portion of them. In the table there are about 58,000 clones, around 87% of which are singletons. The sequenced material came from peripheral blood. J is TRBJ1-1 and V is TRBV12-3 or TRBV12-4; D gene ambiguous. The TCR sequence derives from a human donor with active COVID-19. The donor label of this sample is uncertain. The CDR3 bases are TGTGCCAGCATGCGGGGTGAGGGCACTGAAGCTTTCTTT. It encodes CASMRGEGTEAFF.